The clone carrying this T cell receptor (beta chain) was recorded only once. The data stem from a study of blood T cell repertoires in COVID-19. Study as a whole: Donors in the United States, Italy and Spain gave samples during acute or convalescent COVID-19. The analysed material was cDNA or gDNA that came from T cells, B-cell-depleted T cells, or PBMCs.

There are 15 residues in the CDR3. Sequenced by immunoSEQ multiplex PCR; TCRdb stores in-frame clones only, minus some. The sample shows roughly 280,000 clones, 70% to 90% of them seen only once. The gene calls are TRBV21-1 and TRBJ1-2; no check of the table's D call, TRBD1, against the DNA was made. TRBV21-1 is deemed a pseudogene. This sequence was found in a man between 18 and 35 years old with active or convalescent COVID-19. The sequenced sample was peripheral blood. The DNA for the CDR3 is TGTGCCAGCAGCAAACCCGGGACAGGGTTTGATGGCTACACCTTC. This gives the protein CASSKPGTGFDGYTF.